Following are 21 T cell receptor delta chains from one sample sequenced in a study of gamma-delta T cells after stem cell transplantation. TCRdb reran clone calling via CATT on the RT-PCR reads. The table shows around 2,500 delta-chain clones, with 20% to 25% occurring only once. The sequenced sample was gamma-delta T cells. The source of these receptors is a human donor. It is not recorded whose cells these are; they may come from a transplant donor.

V gene TRDV1 combines with J gene TRDJ1; D remains ambiguous. The CDR3 has 15 residues. Germline values: CDR1 TSWWSYY, CDR2 QGS. Trimming removed 0 bases from V and 3 bases from J, with 11 bases in between. The CDR3 region has the DNA TGTGCTCTTGGGGAACTAAACCCAATCGCCGATAAACTCATCTTT. Protein: CALGELNPIADKLIF.

This clone is labeled medium-sized (0.01 to 0.1%). The J gene is TRDJ1, the V gene TRDV3; D may be TRDD3 (6 bases). CDR3 length: 19 residues. Germline CDR1 is TVYSNPD and CDR2 is GDNSRS (reference sequence). CDR3 DNA: TGTGCTACTATTGGGGGGCTAGTGCAACTGGCAGGTCACACCGATAAACTCATCTTT. It encodes CATIGGLVQLAGHTDKLIF.

Comments on this clone: A far larger clone is only one base removed, so a read error is likely. The V and J genes are TRDV1 and TRDJ1, with 10 nucleotides matching TRDD3. The V gene's germline CDR1 is TSWWSYY and CDR2 QGS. This CDR3 spans 18 amino acids. V gave up 4 bases and J gave up 6 bases; unmatched junction bases: 17. CDR3 nucleotides: TGTGCTCTTGGGGTTCCCTCGGTAATGGGGGATACATTACATAAACTCATCTTT. Translation: CALGVPSVMGDTLHKLIF.

By its share, this clone is medium-sized. The CDR3 region is CALGELVGGYRPAQLFF. DNA for the CDR3: TGTGCTCTTGGGGAACTGGTTGGGGGATACCGGCCAGCACAACTCTTCTTT. The gene calls are TRDV1 and TRDJ2; 10 positions agree with TRDD3. Trimming at V came to 0 bases and at J to 6 bases, leaving 7 bases not matched to a gene. The germline CDR1 and CDR2 sequences are TSWWSYY and QGS. The CDR3 sequence is 17 residues long.

This clone is medium-sized (0.01 to 0.1%) by share. The chain has TRDV1 and TRDJ2, with 8 nucleotides matching TRDD3. Germline-derived CDR1 and CDR2 are TSWWSYY and QGS. The CDR3 length is 21 residues. With V trimmed by 0 bases and J by 5 bases, 20 bases remained unmatched. CDR3 in DNA: TGTGCTCTTGGGGAACTTAGCTACCTACCCTGGACTGGGGGCCACACAGCACAACTCTTCTTT. Its translation is CALGELSYLPWTGGHTAQLFF.

Concerning this clone: A read error is the likely source, as a far larger clone sits one nucleotide away. Distinct nucleotide sequences in the sample also encode this CDR3. The chain carries TRDV2 and TRDJ1; 9 bases are shared with TRDD3. CDR1 and CDR2 from the germline V gene are GEAIGNYY and EKD. The CDR3 length is 18 residues. The CDR3 coding sequence is TGTGCCTGCGACACGCCCTGGGGGATCCAATCGTACACCGATAAACTCATCTTT. This codes for CACDTPWGIQSYTDKLIF.

This clone is categorized as large. The DNA for the CDR3 is TGTGCCTGTGACACCGGACCCCTACTGGGGGGGCCCAGACCCCTGATCTTT. As protein: CACDTGPLLGGPRPLIF. V usage is TRDV2 and J usage is TRDJ4; 8 bases match TRDD3. The CDR3 has 17 amino acids. The junction had 11 bases not matched to a gene; V was cut back by 0 bases and J by 0 bases. CDR1 and CDR2 (germline): GEAIGNYY, EKD.

In the case of this clone: This likely came from a read error, as a far larger clone is one base away. Other DNA sequences in the sample encode the same CDR3. The CDR3 sequence: CALGEPEDMFLPYWGGPWYTDKLIF. CDR3 in DNA: TGTGCTCTTGGGGAACCAGAGGACATGTTTCTACCTTACTGGGGGGGGCCGTGGTACACCGATAAACTCATCTTT. The rearrangement joins TRDV1 to TRDJ1; 8 bases align to TRDD3. The CDR3 is 25 residues long. Germline V gene sequence: CDR1 TSWWSYY, CDR2 QGS. V dropped 1 base and J dropped 0; count of bases not matched to a gene: 31.

This chain joins TRDV2 and TRDJ1, with 9 bases lining up with TRDD3. The CDR3 consists of 16 residues. Trimming removed 3 bases from V and 2 bases from J; junction bases left unmatched: 9. Germline lookup yields CDR1 GEAIGNYY and CDR2 EKD. CDR3: CACDWLGDALTDKLIF. CDR3 coding DNA: TGTGCCTGTGACTGGCTGGGGGATGCCCTGACCGATAAACTCATCTTT.

Details on this clone: The protein given by TCRdb reflects a much larger clone and differs at residue 8 from this DNA's translation, likely from a read error; the protein shown is the DNA's translation. V gene TRDV1 combines with J gene TRDJ1, with 13 nucleotides matching TRDD3. The CDR3 has 20 amino acids. V gave up 3 bases and J gave up 11 bases; unmatched junction bases: 24. Germline V CDR1 and CDR2: TSWWSYY, QGS. The CDR3 sequence is CALGDFPSGRTGGYGRKLIF. Here the CDR3 DNA reads TGTGCTCTTGGGGACTTTCCTAGCGGTAGGACTGGGGGATACGGAAGGAAGCTCATCTTT.

With regard to this clone: A far larger clone is one nucleotide away, so this likely arose from a read error. V gene TRDV1 combines with J gene TRDJ1, with 9 bases identical to TRDD3. The CDR3 covers 27 residues. V shed 4 bases, J shed 0 bases, and the junction held 39 bases outside the gene matches. CDR1 is TSWWSYY and CDR2 is QGS in the germline V gene. The CDR3 loop is CALGAKAGPTSPSVQYPGGLYTDKLIF. For the CDR3, the DNA is TGTGCTCTTGGGGCAAAAGCCGGGCCGACCTCCCCTTCCGTCCAATACCCTGGGGGATTATACACCGATAAACTCATCTTT.

The chain links TRDV2 to TRDJ1; 11 positions agree with TRDD3. There are 19 residues in the CDR3. Losses at the gene ends were 0 bases for V and 4 bases for J; bases not matched to a gene: 15. Germline CDR1 GEAIGNYY, CDR2 EKD. Written as DNA, the CDR3 is TGTGCCTGTGACACCGTTCCGTTGGGGGATACGATACACGACGATAAACTCATCTTT. This translates into CACDTVPLGDTIHDDKLIF.

This clone was found a few times. A far larger clone is one base from this, pointing to a likely read error. Other DNA sequences of this sample code for an identical CDR3. The rearrangement uses TRDV3 and TRDJ1; 8 bases map to TRDD3. This CDR3 is 13 amino acids long. The trim removed 4 bases at V and 8 bases at J, leaving 12 bases unmatched. Per germline, CDR1 TVYSNPD and CDR2 GDNSRS (reference sequence). In nucleotides, the CDR3 is TGTGCCTCTGACAAGCTGGGGGAGACAAAACTCATCTTT. This translates into CASDKLGETKLIF.

Details on this clone: TCRdb assigns this DNA the protein of a much larger clone, which departs from its translation at residue 14; this likely reflects a read error, and the protein shown comes from translating the DNA. V gene TRDV1 combines with J gene TRDJ1; TRDD3 agrees at 10 bases. The germline V gene encodes CDR1 TSWWSYY and CDR2 QGS. Unmatched junction bases numbered 24, after V lost 5 bases and J lost 0 bases. CDR3 length: 22 residues. CDR3 amino acids: CALGTKGRPFYWGMRNTDKLIF. The CDR3 DNA reads as TGTGCTCTTGGGACTAAGGGACGTCCCTTTTACTGGGGGATGCGCAACACCGATAAACTCATCTTT.

For this clone: A far larger clone is just one base off, so this is likely a read error. The chain links TRDV1 to TRDJ1, with a weak D call TRDD3 (7 bases). The CDR3 totals 18 residues. V shed 1 base and J shed 0 bases, with 18 bases lying between them. The germline V gene encodes CDR1 TSWWSYY and CDR2 QGS. The CDR3: CALGERFFLGVNTDKLIF. The CDR3 DNA follows: TGTGCTCTTGGGGAACGGTTCTTCCTGGGGGTCAACACCGATAAACTCATCTTT.

By share, this clone counts as medium-sized (0.01 to 0.1%). The chain employs TRDV1 and TRDJ1; 8 bases line up with TRDD3. This CDR3 comprises 19 residues. Germline CDR1 and CDR2: TSWWSYY and QGS. V lost 3 bases and J lost 0; bases outside the gene matches: 15. The CDR3 protein is CALGEARDTPRRYTDKLIF. As DNA, the CDR3 is TGTGCTCTTGGGGAGGCTAGGGATACGCCTCGCCGGTACACCGATAAACTCATCTTT.

The J gene is TRDJ1, the V gene TRDV1, with 7 positions matching TRDD3. CDR1 is TSWWSYY and CDR2 is QGS in the germline V gene. The CDR3 is made up of 20 amino acids. V was pared by 4 bases and J by 0 bases, with 20 bases of the junction left unmatched. CDR3 coding DNA: TGTGCTCTTGGGGCCCTTGGGTTGGATACGCCACTTATGTACACCGATAAACTCATCTTT. Translation gives CALGALGLDTPLMYTDKLIF.

In regard to this clone: The translation of this DNA and the TCRdb protein of a much larger clone differ at residue 14, probably owing to a read error; the protein shown here is translated from the DNA. The chain is built from TRDV1 and TRDJ1, with 9 bases fitting TRDD3. Trimming took 4 bases from V and 8 from J; bases not matched to a gene: 32. The CDR3 spans 22 residues. Germline CDR1 TSWWSYY, CDR2 QGS. The CDR3 nucleotides read TGTGCTCTTGGGGTCACTGTTAGGTACTGGGGGACTGACAAAAATGAAAAGCAAAAACTCATCTTT. As protein: CALGVTVRYWGTDKNEKQKLIF.

A remark on this clone: With a much larger clone just one base away, this may be a read error. Other DNA variants within this sample encode the same CDR3. CDR3 in amino acids: CACHASGGPSWDTRQMFF. CDR3 coding DNA: TGTGCCTGTCACGCTTCTGGGGGCCCCTCCTGGGACACCCGGCAGATGTTTTTC. This chain connects TRDV2 to TRDJ3, with TRDD3 identical over 7 bases. The CDR3 is made up of 18 amino acids. Germline V lookup: CDR1 GEAIGNYY, CDR2 EKD.

This clone is deemed medium-sized. CDR3 amino acids: CACDTGLGDTIDKLIF. For the CDR3, the DNA is TGTGCCTGTGACACCGGACTGGGGGATACGATCGATAAACTCATCTTT. V usage is TRDV2 and J usage is TRDJ1; 13 positions match TRDD3. CDR1 and CDR2 (germline): GEAIGNYY, EKD. The V gene end was trimmed by 0 bases and the J gene end by 4 bases; junction bases not matched to a gene: 4. The CDR3 is 16 residues long.

This clone was detected only a few times. The likely explanation is a read error, given a far larger clone one base away. The same CDR3 also results from other DNA sequences found in this sample. Here the CDR3 reads CALGDLPSFPRTPYTDKLIF. In nucleotides, the CDR3 is TGTGCCCTTGGGGACCTTCCTTCCTTCCCTCGGACACCGTACACCGATAAACTCATCTTT. This chain links TRDV1 with TRDJ1, with 7 positions matching TRDD2. The CDR3 has 20 residues. Germline V gene sequence: CDR1 TSWWSYY, CDR2 QGS.